These 5 T cell receptor beta chains were sequenced from one sample in a study of neurological immune-mediated disorders. Each CDR3 protein gets one entry after TCRdb re-called the 5' RACE reads with MiXCR. In the table there are under 90,000 distinct CDR3 sequences, approximately 10% of which are singletons. Sequencing was performed on PBMCs. Every receptor here comes from a man in his forties or fifties in good health.

This clonotype was seen many times. This chain connects TRBV7-9 to TRBJ2-7, with a weak D call TRBD2 (6 bases). From germline, CDR1 is SEHNR and CDR2 FQNEAQ (reference sequence). The CDR3 extends over 14 amino acids. Trimming removed 3 bases at V and 0 bases at J, with 9 bases between. Here the CDR3 DNA reads TGTGCCAGCAGCTTCGGAGGGAACTCCTACGAGCAGTACTTC. Its translation is CASSFGGNSYEQYF.

This clonotype has a handful of counts. The CDR3 nucleotides are TGCGCCAGCAGCCACGGCCGGGACTCTGGGGGGACAGATACGCAGTATTTT. This codes for CASSHGRDSGGTDTQYF. This rearrangement joins TRBV5-1 to TRBJ2-3; perhaps TRBD2 as D (6 bases). Looked up from germline, CDR1 is SGHRS and CDR2 is YFSETQ. Trimming removed 4 bases at V and 3 bases at J, with 21 bases between. This CDR3 has 17 residues. The full variable domain, its missing parts supplied by reference TRBV5-1 and TRBJ2-3, is KAGVTQTPRYLIKTRGQQVTLSCSPISGHRSVSWYQQTPGQGLQFLFEYFSETQRNKGNFPGRFSGRQFSNSRSEMNVSTLELGDSALYLCASSHGRDSGGTDTQYFGPGTRLTVL.

Many counts were recorded for this clonotype. The V gene is TRBV3-1, the J gene TRBJ2-7; D possibly corresponds to TRBD2 (5 bases). The V end lost 0 bases, the J end lost 2 bases, and 14 bases lay between the germline ends. Germline V gene sequence: CDR1 LGHDT, CDR2 YNNKEL (reference sequence). This CDR3 has 16 residues. The CDR3 coding sequence is TGTGCCAGCAGCCAAGACTCCTTTGGCGGGCCCTACGAGCAGTACTTC. Protein: CASSQDSFGGPYEQYF.

Many counts were recorded for this clonotype. The chain joins TRBV5-1 to TRBJ2-7, with TRBD1 identical over 7 bases. V shed 2 bases and J 1 base; nucleotides not matched to a gene: 0. This CDR3 comprises 13 residues. CDR1 is SGHRS, CDR2 YFSETQ, per germline. Here the CDR3 DNA reads TGCGCCAGCAGCTTACAGGGGTCCTACGAGCAGTACTTC. Encoded protein: CASSLQGSYEQYF.

The sample holds many counts of this clonotype. The V and J genes are TRBV5-1 and TRBJ2-7; 8 positions agree with TRBD1. From germline, CDR1 is SGHRS and CDR2 YFSETQ. The CDR3 is 21 residues long. Germline trimming cut 0 bases from V and 4 bases from J; bases unmatched to any gene: 24. The CDR3 sequence: CASSLAPAGAGGPLGEYEQYF. The CDR3 coding sequence is TGCGCCAGCAGCTTGGCTCCGGCCGGGGCAGGGGGCCCACTTGGGGAATACGAGCAGTACTTC.